This TCR beta chain was identified during a study of regulatory T cells in long-lasting Graves disease. Findings and caveats of the study: Persistent cases of Graves' showed reduced TCR diversity relative to newly diagnosed patients. Persistent disease exhibited a predilection for TRBV28, TRBJ1-2 and TRBJ2-5. Researchers reported studying only peripheral blood, not thyroid tissue.

This clonotype was seen repeatedly, ten times or more. Its antigen is unknown. The CDR3 has 14 amino acids. Per the germline V gene, CDR1 is MNHEY and CDR2 is SVGAGI. With 0 bases removed from V and 4 bases from J, the gap between germline ends came to 9 bases. Time point noted: newly diagnosed GD, antithyroid drugs for less than 3 months. PBMC-derived RNA was used for the TCR library. TCR beta libraries were built with iRepertoire HTBI primers and Arm-PCR of CDR3 regions. MiXCR, run by TCRdb on the multiplex PCR reads, gives a single entry per CDR3 protein. The sample has fewer than 350,000 distinct CDR3 sequences, about a sixth seen once.

J is TRBJ2-5 and V is TRBV6-5, with D perhaps matching TRBD2 (5 bases). The input for sequencing was peripheral blood mononuclear cells (PBMCs), taken at new diagnosis, from a patient treated with antithyroid drugs. This TCR derives from a female donor with Graves disease. The CDR3 region is CASSYSSGAETQYF. The CDR3 coding sequence is TGTGCCAGCAGTTACTCGAGCGGAGCAGAGACCCAGTACTTC.